Listed here is a single T cell receptor beta chain. This specimen belongs to a study of blood T cell repertoires in COVID-19. The ends were cut back, 1 base at V and 4 bases at J, with 13 bases in the middle. CDR3 size: 15 residues. Germline assignment: CDR1 MGHRA and CDR2 YSYEKL. Authors' methods: Quantification of nucleated cells was approximated via reference gene primer amplification. Clones were sequenced by immunoSEQ multiplex PCR, and TCRdb holds only the in-frame ones, with some missing. That table supplies the V and J calls and clone size; D and trimming were determined from the DNA. The table lists some 400,000 clones, around 89% of them singletons.

The receptor's source is a young man with active or convalescent COVID-19. What was sequenced was peripheral blood. This chain uses TRBV4-1 with TRBJ1-2; D ambiguous. The CDR3 coding sequence is TGCGCCAGCAGCCAAGTGAGGGCTGGCAGCTATGGCTACACCTTC. It encodes CASSQVRAGSYGYTF.